This is a list of T cell receptor beta chains from one sample in a study of cytomegalovirus exposure and HLA in healthy donors. Libraries were prepared by immunoSEQ multiplex PCR; TCRdb keeps only in-frame clonotypes and omits some of them. Recorded for this sample: around 58,000 clones. Sequenced material: PBMCs. These receptors were obtained from a man between 50 and 59 years old in good health and CMV-seropositive. The CDR3 runs from the conserved cysteine through the conserved F or W. The D gene is left open where the match is weak.

j_gene: TRBJ2-7
v_gene: TRBV28
d_gene: TRBD2
CDR3aa: CASSLAGGTPEQYF
CDR3nt: TGTGCCAGCAGTCTGGCGGGGGGGACTCCCGAGCAGTACTTC

j_gene: TRBJ2-7
v_gene: TRBV29-1
d_gene: TRBD1
CDR3aa: CSAAGTGYEQYF
CDR3nt: TGCAGCGCAGCCGGGACAGGGTACGAGCAGTACTTC

j_gene: TRBJ2-2
v_gene: TRBV28
d_gene: TRBD1
CDR3aa: CASRSPGTGKIGELFF
CDR3nt: TGTGCCAGCAGATCCCCCGGGACAGGGAAGATCGGGGAGCTGTTTTTT

j_gene: TRBJ2-1
v_gene: TRBV11-1
d_gene: TRBD2
CDR3aa: CASSLLAGSSYNEQFF
CDR3nt: TGTGCCAGCAGCTTATTAGCGGGGAGCTCCTACAATGAGCAGTTCTTC

j_gene: TRBJ1-5
v_gene: TRBV6-5
d_gene: -
CDR3aa: CASSYGRNSNQPQHF
CDR3nt: TGTGCCAGCAGTTATGGCAGGAATAGCAATCAGCCCCAGCATTTT

j_gene: TRBJ1-5
v_gene: TRBV28
d_gene: -
CDR3aa: CASSYSSNQPQHF
CDR3nt: TGTGCCAGCAGCTATAGTAGCAATCAGCCCCAGCATTTT

j_gene: TRBJ2-2
v_gene: TRBV18
d_gene: -
CDR3aa: CASSPGGNTGELFF
CDR3nt: TGTGCCAGCTCACCGGGAGGGAACACCGGGGAGCTGTTTTTT

j_gene: TRBJ2-7
v_gene: TRBV2
d_gene: TRBD1
CDR3aa: CASGGTGSYEQYF
CDR3nt: TGTGCCAGCGGCGGGACAGGGTCCTACGAGCAGTACTTC

j_gene: TRBJ1-2
v_gene: TRBV4-2
d_gene: -
CDR3aa: CASTWDIANYGYTF
CDR3nt: TGTGCCAGCACGTGGGACATTGCTAACTATGGCTACACCTTC

j_gene: TRBJ2-5
v_gene: TRBV5-1
d_gene: -
CDR3aa: CASSLSRGGETQYF
CDR3nt: TGCGCCAGCAGCTTGTCCCGGGGAGGAGAGACCCAGTACTTC

j_gene: TRBJ2-3
v_gene: TRBV7-6
d_gene: TRBD2
CDR3aa: CASSLAQGGDTQYF
CDR3nt: TGTGCCAGCAGCTTAGCGCAGGGAGGGGATACGCAGTATTTT

j_gene: TRBJ2-7
v_gene: TRBV9
d_gene: -
CDR3aa: CASSTTGQTYEQYF
CDR3nt: TGTGCCAGCAGCACAACAGGACAGACCTACGAGCAGTACTTC

j_gene: TRBJ1-1
v_gene: TRBV30
d_gene: -
CDR3aa: CAWSVRGRKAFF
CDR3nt: TGTGCCTGGAGTGTACGGGGGAGGAAAGCTTTCTTT